This T cell receptor beta chain stems from a study of shared clonotypes between healthy human individuals. CD4+ cells were split into CD45RA+ naive and CD45RA-negative memory subsets. Using immunoSEQ multiplex PCR, the repertoire was profiled, and TCRdb retains in-frame clones only, with some absent. The data show roughly 2,500,000 clones, with roughly 93% seen just once and approximately 0.36% held by the top ten. From germline, CDR1 is MGHDK and CDR2 SYGVNS. The CDR3 has 14 amino acids. The V end was cut by 3 bases, the J end by 4 bases, with 11 bases between. Input material: naive CD4+ T cells from PBMCs. Regarding subset: CD45RA+ positively selected. This chain uses TRBV25-1 with TRBJ2-3; no firm D call. The receptor was isolated from a man younger than 35 in good health. Some clones in this sample may be carry-over from other donors' samples. CDR3 sequence reads: CASSERGSPDTQYF. The CDR3 DNA sequence: TGTGCCAGCAGTGAGCGAGGTTCTCCAGATACGCAGTATTTT.